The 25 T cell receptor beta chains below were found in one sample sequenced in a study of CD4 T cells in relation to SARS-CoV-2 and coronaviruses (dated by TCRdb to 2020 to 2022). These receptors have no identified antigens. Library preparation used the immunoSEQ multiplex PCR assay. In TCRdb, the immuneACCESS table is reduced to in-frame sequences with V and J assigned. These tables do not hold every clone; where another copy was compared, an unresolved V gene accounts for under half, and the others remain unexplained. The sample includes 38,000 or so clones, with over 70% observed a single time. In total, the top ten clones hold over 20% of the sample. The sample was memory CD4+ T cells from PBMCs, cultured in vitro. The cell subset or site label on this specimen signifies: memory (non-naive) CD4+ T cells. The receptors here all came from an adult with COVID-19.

The CDR3 loop reads CASSLVRTANEQFF. CDR3 coding DNA: TGTGCCAGCAGCTTAGTTAGGACAGCTAATGAGCAGTTCTTC. The chain couples TRBV11-2 to TRBJ2-1; a weak D match, TRBD1 (6 bases). In germline, CDR1 is SGHAT, CDR2 FQNNGV. The CDR3 totals 14 residues. V was trimmed by 1 base and J by 7 bases, leaving 11 bases between them.

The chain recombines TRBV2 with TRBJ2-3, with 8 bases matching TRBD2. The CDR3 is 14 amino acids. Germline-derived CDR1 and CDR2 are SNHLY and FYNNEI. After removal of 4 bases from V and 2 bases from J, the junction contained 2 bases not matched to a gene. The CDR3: CASSVAGHTDTQYF. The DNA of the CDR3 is TGTGCCAGCAGTGTAGCGGGACACACAGATACGCAGTATTTT.

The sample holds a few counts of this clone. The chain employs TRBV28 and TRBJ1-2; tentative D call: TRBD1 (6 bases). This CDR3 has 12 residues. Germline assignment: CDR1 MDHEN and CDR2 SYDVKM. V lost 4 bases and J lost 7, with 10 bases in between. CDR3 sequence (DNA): TGTGCCAGCAGTTCTTACAGGGTTGGCTACACCTTC. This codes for CASSSYRVGYTF.

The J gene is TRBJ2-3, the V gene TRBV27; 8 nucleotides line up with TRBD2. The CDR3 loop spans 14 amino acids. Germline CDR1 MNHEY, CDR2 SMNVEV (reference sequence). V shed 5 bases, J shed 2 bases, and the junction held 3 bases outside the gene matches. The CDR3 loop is CASSRTSLTDTQYF. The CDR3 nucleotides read TGTGCCAGCAGTCGGACTAGCCTCACAGATACGCAGTATTTT.

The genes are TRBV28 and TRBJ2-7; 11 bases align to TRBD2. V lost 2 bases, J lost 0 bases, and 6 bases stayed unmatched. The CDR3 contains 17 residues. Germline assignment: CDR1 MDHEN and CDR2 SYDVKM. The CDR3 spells CASSLIRLAGFSYEQYF. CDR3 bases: TGTGCCAGCAGTTTAATCAGACTAGCGGGGTTCTCCTACGAGCAGTACTTC.

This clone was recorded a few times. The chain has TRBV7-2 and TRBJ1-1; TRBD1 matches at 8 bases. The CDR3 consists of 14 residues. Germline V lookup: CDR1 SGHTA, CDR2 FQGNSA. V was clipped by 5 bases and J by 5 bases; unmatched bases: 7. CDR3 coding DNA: TGTGCCAGCAGCCCTCGGACAGGGTCTACTGAAGCTTTCTTT. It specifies CASSPRTGSTEAFF.

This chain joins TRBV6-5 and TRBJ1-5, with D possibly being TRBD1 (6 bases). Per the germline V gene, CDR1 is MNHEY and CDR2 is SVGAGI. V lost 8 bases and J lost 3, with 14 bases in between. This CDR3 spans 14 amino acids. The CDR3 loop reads CASRGGINNQPQHF. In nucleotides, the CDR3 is TGTGCCAGCCGGGGGGGCATAAACAATCAGCCCCAGCATTTT.

CDR3 nucleotides: TGCGCCAGCAGCCAAACAGGGCTACCCGCTCAGCCCCAGCATTTT. This gives the protein CASSQTGLPAQPQHF. V usage is TRBV4-1 and J usage is TRBJ1-5; maybe TRBD1 (6 bases). Germline lookup yields CDR1 MGHRA and CDR2 YSYEKL. Trimming left V 2 bases short and J 6 bases short, with 14 bases between. CDR3 size: 15 residues.

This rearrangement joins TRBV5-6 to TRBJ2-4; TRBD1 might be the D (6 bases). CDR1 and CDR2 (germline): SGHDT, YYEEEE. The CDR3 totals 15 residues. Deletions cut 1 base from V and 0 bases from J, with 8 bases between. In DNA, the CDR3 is TGTGCCAGCAGCTTGACAGGGAAAGCCAAAAACATTCAGTACTTC. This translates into CASSLTGKAKNIQYF.

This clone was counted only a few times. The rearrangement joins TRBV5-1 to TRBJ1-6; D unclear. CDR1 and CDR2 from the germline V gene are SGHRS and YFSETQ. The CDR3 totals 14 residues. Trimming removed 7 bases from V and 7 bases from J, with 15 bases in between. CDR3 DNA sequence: TGCGCCAGCGCGGTGGAGGGAAGGAATTCACCCCTCCACTTT. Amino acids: CASAVEGRNSPLHF.

The CDR3 DNA is TGTGCCAGCAGTGACCGAGGACTTCCCCCCTCTCTGTACTTC. Its protein is CASSDRGLPPSLYF. The rearrangement joins TRBV25-1 to TRBJ2-7; a possible D gene is TRBD2 (5 bases). Germline V lookup: CDR1 MGHDK, CDR2 SYGVNS. The V end was cut by 3 bases, the J end by 12 bases, with 21 bases between. The CDR3 consists of 14 residues.

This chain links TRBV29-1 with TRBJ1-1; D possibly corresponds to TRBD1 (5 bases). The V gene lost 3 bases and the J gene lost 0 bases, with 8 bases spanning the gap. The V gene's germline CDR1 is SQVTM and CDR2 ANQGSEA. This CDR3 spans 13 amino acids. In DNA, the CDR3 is TGCAGCGTTGAGGGGCTAATGAACACTGAAGCTTTCTTT. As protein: CSVEGLMNTEAFF.

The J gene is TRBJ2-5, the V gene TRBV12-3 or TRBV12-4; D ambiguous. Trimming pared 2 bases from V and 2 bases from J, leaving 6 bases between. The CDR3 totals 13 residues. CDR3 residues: CASSLPEQETQYF. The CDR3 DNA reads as TGTGCCAGCAGTTTACCAGAGCAAGAGACCCAGTACTTC.

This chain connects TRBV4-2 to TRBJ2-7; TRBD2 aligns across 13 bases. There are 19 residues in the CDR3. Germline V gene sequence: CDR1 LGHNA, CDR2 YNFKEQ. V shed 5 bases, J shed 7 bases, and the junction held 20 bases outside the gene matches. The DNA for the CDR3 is TGTGCCAGCAGCTGGCCCCGGGGCACCGGGACTAGCGGGATAGGGGAGCAGTACTTC. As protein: CASSWPRGTGTSGIGEQYF.

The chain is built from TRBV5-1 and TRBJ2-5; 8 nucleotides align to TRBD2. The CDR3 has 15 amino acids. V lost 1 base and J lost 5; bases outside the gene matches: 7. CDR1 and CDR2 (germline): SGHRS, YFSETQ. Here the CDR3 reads CASSLQGLVVETQYF. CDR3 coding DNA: TGCGCCAGCAGCTTGCAGGGACTAGTTGTGGAGACCCAGTACTTC.

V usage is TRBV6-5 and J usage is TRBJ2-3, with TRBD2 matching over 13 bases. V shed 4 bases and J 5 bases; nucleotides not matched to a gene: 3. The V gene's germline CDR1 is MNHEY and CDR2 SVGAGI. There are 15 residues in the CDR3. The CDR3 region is CASSSTSGRLDTQYF. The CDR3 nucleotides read TGTGCCAGCAGTTCGACTAGCGGGAGGTTAGATACGCAGTATTTT.

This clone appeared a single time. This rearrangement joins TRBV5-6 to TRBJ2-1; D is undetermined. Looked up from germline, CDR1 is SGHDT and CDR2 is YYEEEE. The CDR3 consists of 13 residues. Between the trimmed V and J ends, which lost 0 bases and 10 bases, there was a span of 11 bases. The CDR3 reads CASSLAGLAEQFF. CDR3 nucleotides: TGTGCCAGCAGCTTGGCCGGGTTAGCAGAGCAGTTCTTC.

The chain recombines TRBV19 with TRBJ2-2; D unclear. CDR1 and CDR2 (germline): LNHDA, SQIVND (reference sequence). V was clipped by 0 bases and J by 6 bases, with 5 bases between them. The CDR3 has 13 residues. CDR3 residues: CASSIEIPGELFF. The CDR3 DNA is TGTGCCAGTAGTATAGAGATCCCCGGGGAGCTGTTTTTT.

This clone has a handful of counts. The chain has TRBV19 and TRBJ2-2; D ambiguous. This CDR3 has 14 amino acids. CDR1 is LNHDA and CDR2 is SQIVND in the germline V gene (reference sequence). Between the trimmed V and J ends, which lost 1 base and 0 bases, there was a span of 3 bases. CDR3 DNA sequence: TGTGCCAGTAGTATAGGGGCGAACACCGGGGAGCTGTTTTTT. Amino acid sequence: CASSIGANTGELFF.

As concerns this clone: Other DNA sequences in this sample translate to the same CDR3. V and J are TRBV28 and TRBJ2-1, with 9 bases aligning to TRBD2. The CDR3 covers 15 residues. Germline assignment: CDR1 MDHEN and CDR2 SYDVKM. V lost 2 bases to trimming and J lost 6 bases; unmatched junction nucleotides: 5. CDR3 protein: CASSLAGGDVNEQFF. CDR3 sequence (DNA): TGTGCCAGCAGTTTAGCGGGAGGGGACGTCAATGAGCAGTTCTTC.

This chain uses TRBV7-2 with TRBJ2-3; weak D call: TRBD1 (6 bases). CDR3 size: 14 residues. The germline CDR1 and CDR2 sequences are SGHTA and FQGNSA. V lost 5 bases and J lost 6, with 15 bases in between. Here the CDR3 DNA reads TGTGCCAGCAGCCAACAACAGGGTATGGATACGCAGTATTTT. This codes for CASSQQQGMDTQYF.

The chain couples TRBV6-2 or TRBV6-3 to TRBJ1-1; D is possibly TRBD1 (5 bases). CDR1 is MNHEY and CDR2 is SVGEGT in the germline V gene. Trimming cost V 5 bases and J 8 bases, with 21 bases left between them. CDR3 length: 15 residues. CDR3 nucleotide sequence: TGTGCCAGCAGTAACCCGGGAGGAGGGGACTGGGAAGCTTTCTTT. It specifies CASSNPGGGDWEAFF.

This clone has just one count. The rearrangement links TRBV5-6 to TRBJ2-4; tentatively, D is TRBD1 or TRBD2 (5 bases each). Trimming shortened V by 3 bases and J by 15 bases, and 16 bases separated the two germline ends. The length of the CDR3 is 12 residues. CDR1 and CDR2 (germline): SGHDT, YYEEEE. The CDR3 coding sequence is TGTGCCAGCAGCTCGGACACTCGGAGGATGTACTTC. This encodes CASSSDTRRMYF.

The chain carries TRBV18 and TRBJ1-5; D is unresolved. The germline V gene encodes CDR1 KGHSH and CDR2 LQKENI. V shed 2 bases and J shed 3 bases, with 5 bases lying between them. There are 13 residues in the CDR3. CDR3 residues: CASSPGNNQPQHF. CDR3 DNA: TGTGCCAGCTCACCAGGGAACAATCAGCCCCAGCATTTT.

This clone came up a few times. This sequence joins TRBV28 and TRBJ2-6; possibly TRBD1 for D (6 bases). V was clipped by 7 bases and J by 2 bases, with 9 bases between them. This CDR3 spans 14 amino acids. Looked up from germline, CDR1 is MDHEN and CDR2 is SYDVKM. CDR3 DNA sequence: TGTGCCAGCACGAAGGGGGCTGGGGCCAACGTCCTGACTTTC. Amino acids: CASTKGAGANVLTF.